The sequence of this T cell receptor beta chain was determined in a study of blood T cell repertoires in COVID-19. Study in general: Researchers got acute and convalescent COVID-19 samples from the United States, Italy and Spain.

In the original analysis: Scientists estimated how many nucleated cells there were by amplifying reference gene primers. The table came from immunoSEQ multiplex PCR; TCRdb's copy has only in-frame clones and leaves some out. The V and J calls and clone size were taken over from that table, and D and trimming were inferred from the DNA. The sample carries around 210,000 clones, almost 90% recorded once. The clonotype originates from a man between 18 and 35 years old with active or convalescent COVID-19. Specimen: peripheral blood.

The chain's CDR3 is CASSRGGAEETQYF. DNA of the CDR3: TGTGCCAGCTCCAGAGGGGGGGCTGAAGAGACCCAGTACTTC. The chain has TRBV11-2 and TRBJ2-5, with a possible D match to TRBD2 (7 bases). This CDR3 region has 14 residues. Germline values: CDR1 SGHAT, CDR2 FQNNGV. V lost 8 bases, J lost 3 bases, and 16 bases lay in between.